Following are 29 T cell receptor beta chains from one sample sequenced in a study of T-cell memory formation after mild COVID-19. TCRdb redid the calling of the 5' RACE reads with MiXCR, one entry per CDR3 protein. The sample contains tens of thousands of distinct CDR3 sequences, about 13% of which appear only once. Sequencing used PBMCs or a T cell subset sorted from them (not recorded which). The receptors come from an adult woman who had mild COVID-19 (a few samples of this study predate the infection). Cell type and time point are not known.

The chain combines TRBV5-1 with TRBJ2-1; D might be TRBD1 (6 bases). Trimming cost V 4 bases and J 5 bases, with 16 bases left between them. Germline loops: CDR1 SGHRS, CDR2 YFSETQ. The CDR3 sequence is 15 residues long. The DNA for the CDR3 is TGCGCCAGCAGCGTGGGCACAGGGAGTAACAATGAGCAGTTCTTC. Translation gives CASSVGTGSNNEQFF.

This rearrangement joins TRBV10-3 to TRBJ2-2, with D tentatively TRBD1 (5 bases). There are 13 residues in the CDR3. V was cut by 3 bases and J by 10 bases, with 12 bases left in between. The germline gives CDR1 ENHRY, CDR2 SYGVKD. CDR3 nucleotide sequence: TGTGCCATCAGTGAAGACAGTACGGTGGAGCTGTTTTTT. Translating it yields CAISEDSTVELFF.

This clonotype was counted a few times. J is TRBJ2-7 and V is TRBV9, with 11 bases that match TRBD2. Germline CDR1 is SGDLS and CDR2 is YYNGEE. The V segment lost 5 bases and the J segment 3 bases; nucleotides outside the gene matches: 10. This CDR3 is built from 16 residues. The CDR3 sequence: CASSENPGLAVYEQYF. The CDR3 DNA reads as TGTGCCAGCAGTGAGAACCCGGGACTAGCGGTCTACGAGCAGTACTTC.

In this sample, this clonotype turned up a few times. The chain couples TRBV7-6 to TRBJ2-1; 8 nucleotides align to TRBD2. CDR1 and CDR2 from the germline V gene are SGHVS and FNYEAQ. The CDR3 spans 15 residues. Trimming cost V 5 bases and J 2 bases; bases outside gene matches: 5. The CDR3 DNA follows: TGTGCCAGCAGCGAGGAGCGGGGGCCCTACAATGAGCAGTTCTTC. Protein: CASSEERGPYNEQFF. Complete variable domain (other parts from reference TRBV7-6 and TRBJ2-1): GAGVSQSPRYKVTKRGQDVALRCDPISGHVSLYWYRQALGQGPEFLTYFNYEAQQDKSGLPNDRFSAERPEGSISTLTIQRTEQRDSAMYRCASSEERGPYNEQFFGPGTRLTVL.

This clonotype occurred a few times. The CDR3 reads CASSLVRGEQFF. The CDR3 region has the DNA TGTGCCAGCAGCTTAGTACGCGGGGAGCAGTTCTTC. The rearrangement joins TRBV7-9 to TRBJ2-1; a weak D match, TRBD2 (5 bases). The CDR3 length is 12 residues. The germline CDR1 and CDR2 sequences are SEHNR and FQNEAQ (reference sequence). Trimming cost V 1 base and J 10 bases, with 8 bases left between them.

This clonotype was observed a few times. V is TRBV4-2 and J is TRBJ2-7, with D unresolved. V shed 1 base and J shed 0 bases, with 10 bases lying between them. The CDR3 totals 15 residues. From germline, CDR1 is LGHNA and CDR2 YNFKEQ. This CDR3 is CASSQAFPSSYEQYF. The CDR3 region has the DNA TGTGCCAGCAGCCAAGCGTTCCCGAGCTCCTACGAGCAGTACTTC.

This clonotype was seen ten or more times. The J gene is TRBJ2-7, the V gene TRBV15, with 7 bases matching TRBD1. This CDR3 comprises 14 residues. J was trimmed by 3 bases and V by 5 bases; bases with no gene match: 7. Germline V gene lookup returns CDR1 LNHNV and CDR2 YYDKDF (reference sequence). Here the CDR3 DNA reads TGTGCCACCAGCTTAAGCGACAGGGACTACGAGCAGTACTTC. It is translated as CATSLSDRDYEQYF. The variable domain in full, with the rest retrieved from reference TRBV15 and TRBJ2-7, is DAMVIQNPRYQVTQFGKPVTLSCSQTLNHNVMYWYQQKSSQAPKLLFHYYDKDFNNEADTPDNFQSRRPNTSFCFLDIRSPGLGDTAMYLCATSLSDRDYEQYFGPGTRLTVT.

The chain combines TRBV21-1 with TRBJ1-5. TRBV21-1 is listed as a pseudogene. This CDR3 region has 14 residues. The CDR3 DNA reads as TGTGCCAGCAGCAAAGAAGGGAAGCTAGAGTCCCAGCATTTT. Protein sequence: CASSKEGKLESQHF.

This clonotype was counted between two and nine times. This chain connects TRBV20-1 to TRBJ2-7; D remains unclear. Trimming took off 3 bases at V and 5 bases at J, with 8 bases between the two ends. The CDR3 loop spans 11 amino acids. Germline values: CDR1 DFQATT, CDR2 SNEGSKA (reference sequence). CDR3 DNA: TGCAGTGCTAGGTTTGGCGACGAGCAGTACTTC. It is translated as CSARFGDEQYF.

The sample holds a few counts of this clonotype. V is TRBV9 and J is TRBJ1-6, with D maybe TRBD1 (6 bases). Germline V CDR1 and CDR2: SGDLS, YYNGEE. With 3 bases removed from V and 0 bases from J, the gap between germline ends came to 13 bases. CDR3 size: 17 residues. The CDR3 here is CASSALDRSSYNSPLHF. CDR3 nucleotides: TGTGCCAGCAGCGCCCTCGACAGGAGCTCCTATAATTCACCCCTCCACTTT.

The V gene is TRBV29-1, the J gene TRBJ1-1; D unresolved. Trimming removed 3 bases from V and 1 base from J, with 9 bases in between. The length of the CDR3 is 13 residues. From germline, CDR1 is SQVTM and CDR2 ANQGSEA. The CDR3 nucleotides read TGCAGCGTTGACCTGGGAGGGAACACTGAAGCTTTCTTT. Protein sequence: CSVDLGGNTEAFF. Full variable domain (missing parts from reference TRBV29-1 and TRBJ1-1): SAVISQKPSRDICQRGTSLTIQCQVDSQVTMMFWYRQQPGQSLTLIATANQGSEATYESGFVIDKFPISRPNLTFSTLTVSNMSPEDSSIYLCSVDLGGNTEAFFGQGTRLTVV.

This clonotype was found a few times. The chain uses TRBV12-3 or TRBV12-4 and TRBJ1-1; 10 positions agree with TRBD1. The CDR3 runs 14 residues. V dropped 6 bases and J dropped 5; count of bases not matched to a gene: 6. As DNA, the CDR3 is TGTGCCAGCAGCCCGGGGACAGGGGTGACTGAAGCTTTCTTT. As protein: CASSPGTGVTEAFF.

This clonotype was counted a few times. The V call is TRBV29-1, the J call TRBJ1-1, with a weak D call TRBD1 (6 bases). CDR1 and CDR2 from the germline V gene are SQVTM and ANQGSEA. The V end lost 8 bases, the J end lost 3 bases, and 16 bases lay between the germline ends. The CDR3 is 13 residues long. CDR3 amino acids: CSHDGGRDTEAFF. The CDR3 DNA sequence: TGCAGCCATGACGGGGGGCGAGACACTGAAGCTTTCTTT. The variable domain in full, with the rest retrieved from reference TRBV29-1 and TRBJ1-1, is SAVISQKPSRDICQRGTSLTIQCQVDSQVTMMFWYRQQPGQSLTLIATANQGSEATYESGFVIDKFPISRPNLTFSTLTVSNMSPEDSSIYLCSHDGGRDTEAFFGQGTRLTVV.

The CDR3 spells CASTPGQGWYNEQFF. CDR3 DNA sequence: TGTGCCAGCACTCCTGGACAGGGTTGGTACAATGAGCAGTTCTTC. The V and J genes are TRBV12-3 or TRBV12-4 and TRBJ2-1, with TRBD1 identical over 8 bases. V lost 7 bases and J lost 4; bases outside the gene matches: 9. CDR3 length equals 15 residues.

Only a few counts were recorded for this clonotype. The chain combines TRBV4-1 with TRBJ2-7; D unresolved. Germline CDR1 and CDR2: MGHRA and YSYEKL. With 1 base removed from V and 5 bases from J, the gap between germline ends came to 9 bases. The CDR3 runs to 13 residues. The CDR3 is CASSQVSSNEQYF. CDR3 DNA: TGCGCCAGCAGCCAAGTATCATCCAACGAGCAGTACTTC.

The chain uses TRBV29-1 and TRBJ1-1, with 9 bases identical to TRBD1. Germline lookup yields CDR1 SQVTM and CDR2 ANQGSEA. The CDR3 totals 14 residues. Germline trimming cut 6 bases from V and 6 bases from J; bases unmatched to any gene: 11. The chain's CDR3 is CSVASGQGRSEAFF. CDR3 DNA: TGCAGCGTCGCCTCCGGACAGGGGCGGTCTGAAGCTTTCTTT.

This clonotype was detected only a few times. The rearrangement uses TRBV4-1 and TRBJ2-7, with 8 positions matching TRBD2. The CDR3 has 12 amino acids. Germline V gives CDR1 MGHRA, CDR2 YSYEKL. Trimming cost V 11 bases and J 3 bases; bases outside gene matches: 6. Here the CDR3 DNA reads TGCGCCTGTAGCGGGGTTGGCTACGAGCAGTACTTC. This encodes CACSGVGYEQYF.

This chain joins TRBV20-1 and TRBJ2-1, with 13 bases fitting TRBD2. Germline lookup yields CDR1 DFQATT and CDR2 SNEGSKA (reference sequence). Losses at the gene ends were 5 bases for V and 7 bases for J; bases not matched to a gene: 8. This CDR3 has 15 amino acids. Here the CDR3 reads CSASGLAGAWNEQFF. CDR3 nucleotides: TGCAGTGCTTCCGGACTAGCGGGAGCTTGGAATGAGCAGTTCTTC.

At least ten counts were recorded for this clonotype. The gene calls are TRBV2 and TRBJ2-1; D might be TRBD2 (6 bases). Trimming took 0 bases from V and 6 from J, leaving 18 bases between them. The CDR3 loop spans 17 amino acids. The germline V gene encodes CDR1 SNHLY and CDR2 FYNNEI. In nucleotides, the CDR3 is TGTGCCAGCAGTGAAGCCTCCGCGGGGATGGCCTTCAATGAGCAGTTCTTC. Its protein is CASSEASAGMAFNEQFF.

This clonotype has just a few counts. CDR3 coding DNA: TGTGCCAGCAGCGTACCAGGTCCAGGGGGCTATAGTCAGCCCCAGCATTTT. Translating it yields CASSVPGPGGYSQPQHF. This chain joins TRBV9 and TRBJ1-5; TRBD1 aligns across 8 bases. From germline, CDR1 is SGDLS and CDR2 YYNGEE. The length of the CDR3 is 17 residues. Trimming removed 1 base from V and 6 bases from J; junction bases left unmatched: 12.

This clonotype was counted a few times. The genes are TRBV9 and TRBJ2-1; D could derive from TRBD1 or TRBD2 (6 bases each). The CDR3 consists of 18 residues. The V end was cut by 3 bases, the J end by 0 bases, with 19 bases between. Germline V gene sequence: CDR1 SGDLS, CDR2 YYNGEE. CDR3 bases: TGTGCCAGCAGCGATAGCGTAGAGGGGGGTTACTCCTACAATGAGCAGTTCTTC. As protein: CASSDSVEGGYSYNEQFF. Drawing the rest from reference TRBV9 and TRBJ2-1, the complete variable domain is DSGVTQTPKHLITATGQRVTLRCSPRSGDLSVYWYQQSLDQGLQFLIQYYNGEERAKGNILERFSAQQFPDLHSELNLSSLELGDSALYFCASSDSVEGGYSYNEQFFGPGTRLTVL.

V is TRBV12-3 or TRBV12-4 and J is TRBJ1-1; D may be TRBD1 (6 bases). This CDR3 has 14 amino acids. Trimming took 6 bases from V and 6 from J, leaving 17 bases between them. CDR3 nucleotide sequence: TGTGCCAGCAGCTTCGCGGGGGCGAATTCTGAAGCTTTCTTT. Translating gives CASSFAGANSEAFF.

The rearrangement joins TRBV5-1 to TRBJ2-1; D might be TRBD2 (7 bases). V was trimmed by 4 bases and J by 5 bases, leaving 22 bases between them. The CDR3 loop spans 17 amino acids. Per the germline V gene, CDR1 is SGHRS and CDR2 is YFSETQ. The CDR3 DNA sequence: TGCGCCAGCAGCCCCGGGCACGGGGGGCTCCTGGACAATGAGCAGTTCTTC. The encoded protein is CASSPGHGGLLDNEQFF.

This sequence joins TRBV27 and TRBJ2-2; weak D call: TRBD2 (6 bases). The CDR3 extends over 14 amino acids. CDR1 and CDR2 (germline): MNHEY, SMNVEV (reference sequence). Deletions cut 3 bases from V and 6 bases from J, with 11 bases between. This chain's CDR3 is CASSLGTPAGELFF. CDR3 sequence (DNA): TGTGCCAGCAGTTTGGGGACTCCAGCCGGGGAGCTGTTTTTT.

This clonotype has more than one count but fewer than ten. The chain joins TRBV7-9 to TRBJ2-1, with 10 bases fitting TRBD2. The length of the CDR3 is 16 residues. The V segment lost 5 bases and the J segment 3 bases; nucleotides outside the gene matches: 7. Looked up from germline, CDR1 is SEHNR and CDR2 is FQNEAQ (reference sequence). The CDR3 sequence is CASSPATSGNYNEQFF. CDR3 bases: TGTGCCAGCAGCCCTGCTACTAGCGGGAACTACAATGAGCAGTTCTTC.

CDR3 in DNA: TGTGCCAGCAGCATCGGGACACTAGGCTACGAGCAGTACTTC. Encoded protein: CASSIGTLGYEQYF. The chain couples TRBV7-6 to TRBJ2-7; D perhaps matches TRBD1 (6 bases). Trimming stripped 5 bases from V and 3 bases from J, with 14 bases between. Per germline, CDR1 SGHVS and CDR2 FNYEAQ. The length of the CDR3 is 14 residues.

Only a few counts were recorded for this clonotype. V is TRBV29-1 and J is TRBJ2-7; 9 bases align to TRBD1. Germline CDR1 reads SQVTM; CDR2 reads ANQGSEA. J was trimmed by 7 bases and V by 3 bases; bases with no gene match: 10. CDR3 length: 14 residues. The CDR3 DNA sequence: TGCAGCGTTGACTCCGGGACAGGGTCCGAAGAGCAGTACTTC. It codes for CSVDSGTGSEEQYF.

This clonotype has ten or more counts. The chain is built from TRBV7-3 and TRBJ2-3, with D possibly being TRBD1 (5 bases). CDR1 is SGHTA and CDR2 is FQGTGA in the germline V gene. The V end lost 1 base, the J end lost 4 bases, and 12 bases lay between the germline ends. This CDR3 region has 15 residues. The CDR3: CASSLIPTGADTQYF. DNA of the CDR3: TGTGCCAGCAGCTTAATCCCCACAGGAGCAGATACGCAGTATTTT.

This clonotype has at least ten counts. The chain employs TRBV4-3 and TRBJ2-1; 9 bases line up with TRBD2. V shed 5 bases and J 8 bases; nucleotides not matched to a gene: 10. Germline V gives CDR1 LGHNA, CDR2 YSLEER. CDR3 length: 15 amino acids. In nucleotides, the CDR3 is TGCGCCAGCAGCACATCTAGCGGGATAGGCGATGAGCAGTTCTTC. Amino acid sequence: CASSTSSGIGDEQFF.